The 30 T cell receptor beta chains presented below share a single source sample, sequenced in a study of blood T cells in healthy people across ages. The authors ran a second PCR of roughly 6 to 11 cycles using a sample-barcoded 5' primer and a J-beta primer mix. TCRdb re-called the 5' RACE reads through MiXCR, storing one row per CDR3 protein. The sample lists fewer than 2,000,000 distinct CDR3 sequences; approximately 32% were seen once. Sequenced sample: blood. The receptors were gathered from a woman aged 25 to 45 in good health.

The chain couples TRBV20-1 to TRBJ1-2; 9 nucleotides line up with TRBD1. Germline CDR1 and CDR2: DFQATT and SNEGSKA (reference sequence). The V and J ends lost 0 bases and 1 base, in that order; junction bases with no gene match: 12. The CDR3 spans 18 residues. CDR3 nucleotide sequence: TGCAGTGCTAGAGACAGGGGACAGGGTAGCCTCCTTAACTATGGCTACACCTTC. Its translation is CSARDRGQGSLLNYGYTF.

In this sample, this clonotype turned up many times. The rearrangement uses TRBV3-1 and TRBJ2-5; a weak D match, TRBD1 (6 bases). Deletions cut 4 bases from V and 6 bases from J, with 12 bases between. The germline gives CDR1 LGHDT, CDR2 YNNKEL (reference sequence). The CDR3 length is 13 residues. The CDR3 region is CASSPQGGKTQYF. The CDR3 DNA follows: TGTGCCAGCAGCCCCCAAGGGGGAAAGACCCAGTACTTC.

This clonotype was counted a single time. CDR3 residues: CASSQGWVGPRTDTQYF. CDR3 coding DNA: TGTGCCAGCAGCCAAGGTTGGGTGGGACCCCGCACAGATACGCAGTATTTT. This rearrangement joins TRBV3-1 to TRBJ2-3; D is tentatively TRBD1 or TRBD2 (5 bases each). V lost 1 base, J lost 1 base, and 15 bases lay in between. The CDR3 has 17 amino acids. The germline V gene has CDR1 LGHDT and CDR2 YNNKEL (reference sequence).

This clonotype was observed many times. V usage is TRBV4-1 and J usage is TRBJ2-3; 8 bases line up with TRBD1. V lost 4 bases and J lost 2; bases outside the gene matches: 5. In germline, CDR1 is MGHRA, CDR2 YSYEKL. CDR3 length equals 15 residues. CDR3 amino acids: CASSRQGQDTDTQYF. CDR3 DNA sequence: TGCGCCAGCAGCCGTCAGGGACAGGACACAGATACGCAGTATTTT.

For this clonotype: Germline is not matched at one junction end, which may reflect a read error. The V and J genes are TRBV3-1 and TRBJ2-5; D is ambiguous. The CDR3 has 15 residues. Germline values: CDR1 LGHDT, CDR2 YNNKEL (reference sequence). CDR3: CAGSQLWTDEETQYF. CDR3 nucleotides: TGTGCCGGCAGCCAATTATGGACGGACGAAGAGACCCAGTACTTC.

The chain uses TRBV9 and TRBJ2-3, with TRBD2 as a possible D gene (5 bases). Per the germline V gene, CDR1 is SGDLS and CDR2 is YYNGEE. Between the trimmed V and J ends, which lost 0 bases and 2 bases, there was a span of 13 bases. The CDR3 spans 16 residues. The CDR3 reads CASSVALYDYTDTQYF. The CDR3 nucleotides are TGTGCCAGCAGCGTAGCGCTCTATGACTACACAGATACGCAGTATTTT.

This clonotype showed up just once. The rearrangement joins TRBV7-9 to TRBJ1-1; 9 nucleotides agree with TRBD1. CDR3 length: 15 amino acids. Germline values: CDR1 SEHNR, CDR2 FQNEAQ (reference sequence). J gave up 10 bases and V 5 bases, and 14 bases lay outside the gene matches. The CDR3 protein is CASSPYRDREKVAFF. The DNA of the CDR3 is TGTGCCAGCAGCCCCTATAGGGACAGGGAAAAGGTAGCTTTCTTT.

The chain has TRBV20-1 and TRBJ2-7; D is unclear. This CDR3 comprises 12 residues. The V and J ends lost 3 bases and 6 bases respectively, with 12 bases between them. The germline V gene has CDR1 DFQATT and CDR2 SNEGSKA (reference sequence). For the CDR3, the DNA is TGCAGTGCTAGTGAGGTCCGGCGCGAGCAGTACTTC. It yields the protein CSASEVRREQYF.

The chain couples TRBV3-1 to TRBJ2-1, with a possible D match to TRBD2 (5 bases). The V end was cut by 4 bases, the J end by 9 bases, with 16 bases between. Per germline, CDR1 LGHDT and CDR2 YNNKEL (reference sequence). This CDR3 has 14 residues. The CDR3 sequence: CASSPAAVTPEQFF. Here the CDR3 DNA reads TGTGCCAGCAGCCCAGCGGCGGTAACTCCTGAGCAGTTCTTC.

The chain combines TRBV6-1 with TRBJ2-3; 9 bases agree with TRBD2. V shed 1 base, J shed 4 bases, and the junction held 15 bases outside the gene matches. The length of the CDR3 is 19 residues. The germline CDR1 and CDR2 sequences are MNHNS and SASEGT. The CDR3 region has the DNA TGTGCCAGCAGTGAAGGGGCGCTTTGGAGCGGGGGGATTTCAGATACGCAGTATTTT. Translated, it gives CASSEGALWSGGISDTQYF.

The chain recombines TRBV5-1 with TRBJ1-2; 10 bases align to TRBD1. Trimming took 0 bases from V and 7 from J; bases not matched to a gene: 3. This CDR3 is 14 amino acids long. In germline, CDR1 is SGHRS, CDR2 YFSETQ. The CDR3 DNA is TGCGCCAGCAGCTTGGGGGACAGGGGATCTGGCTACACCTTC. Its protein is CASSLGDRGSGYTF.

This chain joins TRBV20-1 and TRBJ2-3; 8 positions match TRBD1. V was pared by 3 bases and J by 5 bases, with 1 base of the junction left unmatched. Germline loops: CDR1 DFQATT, CDR2 SNEGSKA (reference sequence). This CDR3 has 12 amino acids. The CDR3 protein is CSASDRGDTQYF. CDR3 coding DNA: TGCAGTGCTAGTGACAGGGGAGATACGCAGTATTTT.

The genes are TRBV9 and TRBJ2-7; D not certain. The CDR3 is made up of 12 amino acids. The germline gives CDR1 SGDLS, CDR2 YYNGEE. V lost 3 bases and J 6 bases, leaving 10 bases between the germline ends. CDR3 nucleotide sequence: TGTGCCAGCAGCGGGGGAAACTCCGAGCAGTACTTC. Amino acids: CASSGGNSEQYF.

This clonotype was seen once. The chain joins TRBV27 to TRBJ2-5; D tentatively reads TRBD1 or TRBD2 (6 bases each). The DNA end is more similar to TRBJ2-7, so the J call may be wrong. Germline CDR1 and CDR2: MNHEY and SMNVEV (reference sequence). The CDR3 loop spans 15 amino acids. CDR3 sequence reads: CASSAGQPFPNEQYF. The CDR3 region has the DNA TGTGCCAGCTCGGCGGGACAACCTTTTCCCAACGAGCAGTACTTC.

The chain combines TRBV6-5 with TRBJ2-1; possibly TRBD1 or TRBD2 for D (5 bases each). In germline, CDR1 is MNHEY, CDR2 SVGAGI. Between the trimmed V and J ends, which lost 4 bases and 3 bases, there was a span of 22 bases. The CDR3 length is 18 residues. CDR3 in amino acids: CASSFSVSGTDRYNEQFF. The CDR3 DNA is TGTGCCAGCAGTTTTTCCGTTTCCGGGACGGACCGCTACAATGAGCAGTTCTTC.

This chain links TRBV18 with TRBJ2-7; 10 bases are shared with TRBD2. With V trimmed by 0 bases and J by 4 bases, 9 bases remained unmatched. Germline loops: CDR1 KGHSH, CDR2 LQKENI. The CDR3 runs to 17 residues. The CDR3 sequence: CASSPPGSGRGAYEQYF. DNA for the CDR3: TGTGCCAGCTCACCACCGGGGAGCGGGAGGGGTGCTTACGAGCAGTACTTC. Complete variable domain (other parts from reference TRBV18 and TRBJ2-7): NAGVMQNPRHLVRRRGQEARLRCSPMKGHSHVYWYRQLPEEGLKFMVYLQKENIIDESGMPKERFSAEFPKEGPSILRIQQVVRGDSAAYFCASSPPGSGRGAYEQYFGPGTRLTVT.

The chain has TRBV7-3 and TRBJ2-3, with D tentatively TRBD2 (6 bases). Germline V lookup: CDR1 SGHTA, CDR2 FQGTGA. The CDR3 has 15 residues. Between the trimmed V and J ends, which lost 2 bases and 4 bases, there was a span of 13 bases. In DNA form, the CDR3 reads TGTGCCAGCAGCTTAGGTCTTGCTAGCGCAGATACGCAGTATTTT. Its protein is CASSLGLASADTQYF.

This chain uses TRBV20-1 with TRBJ1-4; 9 bases map to TRBD1. The J segment lost 8 bases and the V segment lost 0 bases, leaving 7 bases of the junction unmatched. Germline values: CDR1 DFQATT, CDR2 SNEGSKA (reference sequence). This CDR3 has 15 amino acids. CDR3 region: CSARDLDRGREKLFF. The CDR3 DNA reads as TGCAGTGCTAGAGATTTGGACAGGGGACGGGAAAAACTGTTTTTT.

This clonotype turned up a few times. This chain uses TRBV6-1 with TRBJ1-1; no firm D call. Germline loops: CDR1 MNHNS, CDR2 SASEGT. The CDR3 consists of 14 residues. The germline V and J ends were trimmed by 4 bases and 3 bases, with 12 bases remaining between them. CDR3 nucleotides: TGTGCCAGCAGTGTGGGTGATGTGGACACTGAAGCTTTCTTT. Protein sequence: CASSVGDVDTEAFF.

This clonotype showed up just a few times. This chain connects TRBV9 to TRBJ2-5; TRBD1 agrees at 9 bases. V shed 0 bases and J 1 base; nucleotides not matched to a gene: 4. Looked up from germline, CDR1 is SGDLS and CDR2 is YYNGEE. CDR3 length: 16 amino acids. The CDR3 nucleotides read TGTGCCAGCAGCGTAGGGGACAGGGTTTCCCAAGAGACCCAGTACTTC. Residues: CASSVGDRVSQETQYF.

The rearrangement links TRBV20-1 to TRBJ2-3; 7 nucleotides agree with TRBD1. V lost 2 bases to trimming and J lost 4 bases; unmatched junction nucleotides: 12. The CDR3 covers 16 residues. Germline lookup yields CDR1 DFQATT and CDR2 SNEGSKA (reference sequence). CDR3 region: CSARPVWEQGPDTQYF. The CDR3 coding sequence is TGCAGTGCTAGACCTGTTTGGGAACAGGGGCCAGATACGCAGTATTTT.

The chain combines TRBV5-1 with TRBJ1-5; 7 bases agree with TRBD1. The CDR3 extends over 13 amino acids. J gave up 3 bases and V 8 bases, and 5 bases lay outside the gene matches. Germline CDR1 is SGHRS and CDR2 is YFSETQ. The CDR3 DNA follows: TGCGCCAGTTCGACAGGGATCAATCAGCCCCAGCATTTT. This gives the protein CASSTGINQPQHF.

This clonotype was picked up one time. The CDR3 is CASSYTPIRDRAYEQYF. CDR3 sequence (DNA): TGTGCCAGCTCATACACTCCTATCCGGGACAGGGCCTACGAGCAGTACTTC. The rearrangement uses TRBV18 and TRBJ2-7; 9 bases map to TRBD1. This CDR3 comprises 17 residues. Germline loops: CDR1 KGHSH, CDR2 LQKENI. Trimming at V came to 5 bases and at J to 2 bases, leaving 13 bases not matched to a gene.

The CDR3 DNA follows: TGTGCCAGCAGCTTCTGGGGGCAGGGAGTGGAGACCCAGTACTTC. Its translation is CASSFWGQGVETQYF. The genes are TRBV7-2 and TRBJ2-7, with TRBD1 as a possible D gene (6 bases). The better agreement between TRBJ2-5 and the DNA end casts doubt on the J call. Germline loops: CDR1 SGHTA, CDR2 FQGNSA. The CDR3 spans 15 residues.

This clonotype was picked up one time. The chain couples TRBV25-1 to TRBJ2-1; TRBD2 agrees at 7 bases. V lost 1 base to trimming and J lost 5 bases; unmatched junction nucleotides: 8. Germline V gene lookup returns CDR1 MGHDK and CDR2 SYGVNS. The CDR3 is made up of 16 amino acids. The CDR3 DNA follows: TGTGCCAGCAGTGAATTGGGGGGGGGTTACCACAATGAGCAGTTCTTC. It specifies CASSELGGGYHNEQFF.

The chain employs TRBV20-1 and TRBJ1-4, with D unclear. CDR1 is DFQATT and CDR2 is SNEGSKA in the germline V gene (reference sequence). The ends were cut back, 5 bases at V and 0 bases at J, with 10 bases in the middle. CDR3 length: 14 amino acids. As DNA, the CDR3 is TGCAGTGCTCCATACTCTTCAACTAATGAAAAACTGTTTTTT. Its translation is CSAPYSSTNEKLFF.

This clonotype was seen a handful of times. The chain carries TRBV12-3 or TRBV12-4 and TRBJ2-7, with 7 bases aligning to TRBD1. CDR3 length equals 15 residues. With 4 bases clipped from V and 4 bases from J, the junction kept 10 bases outside the gene matches. The CDR3 DNA follows: TGTGCCAGCAGTTCCCAGGACAGGAGCCGTTACGAGCAGTACTTC. Its translation: CASSSQDRSRYEQYF.

The J gene is TRBJ2-1, the V gene TRBV6-1; 7 nucleotides match TRBD2. The CDR3 is 12 amino acids. Germline lookup yields CDR1 MNHNS and CDR2 SASEGT. V lost 9 bases to trimming and J lost 4 bases; unmatched junction nucleotides: 3. This chain's CDR3 is CASTSAYNEQFF. The DNA for the CDR3 is TGTGCCAGTACTAGCGCTTACAATGAGCAGTTCTTC.

The rearrangement links TRBV20-1 to TRBJ2-1; 10 positions agree with TRBD2. This CDR3 has 19 residues. CDR1 is DFQATT, CDR2 SNEGSKA, per germline (reference sequence). The V and J ends lost 0 bases and 0 bases, in that order; junction bases with no gene match: 11. The CDR3 nucleotides read TGCAGTGCTAGAGATCTTCTAGCGGGAGTCACAAGCTCCTACAATGAGCAGTTCTTC. It codes for CSARDLLAGVTSSYNEQFF.

This clonotype has ten or more counts. J is TRBJ2-1 and V is TRBV20-1, with 8 positions matching TRBD2. Germline V gene sequence: CDR1 DFQATT, CDR2 SNEGSKA (reference sequence). This CDR3 contains 14 residues. V lost 3 bases to trimming and J lost 2 bases; unmatched junction nucleotides: 3. This CDR3 reads CSASRGGPYNEQFF. CDR3 DNA sequence: TGCAGTGCTAGTCGCGGGGGGCCCTACAATGAGCAGTTCTTC.